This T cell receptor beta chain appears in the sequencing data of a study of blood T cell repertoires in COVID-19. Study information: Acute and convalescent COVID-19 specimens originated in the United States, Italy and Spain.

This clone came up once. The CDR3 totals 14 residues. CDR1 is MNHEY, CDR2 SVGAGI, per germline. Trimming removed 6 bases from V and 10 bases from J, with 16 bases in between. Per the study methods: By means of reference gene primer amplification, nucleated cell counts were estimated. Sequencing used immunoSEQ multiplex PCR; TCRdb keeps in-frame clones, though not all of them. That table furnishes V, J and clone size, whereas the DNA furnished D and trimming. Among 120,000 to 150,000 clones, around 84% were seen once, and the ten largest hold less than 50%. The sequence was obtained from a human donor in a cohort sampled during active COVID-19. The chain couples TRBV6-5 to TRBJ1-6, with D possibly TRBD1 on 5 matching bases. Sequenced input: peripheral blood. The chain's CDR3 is CASSSPRVNSPLHF. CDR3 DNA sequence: TGTGCCAGCAGCAGCCCCAGGGTTAACTCACCCCTCCACTTT.